The rows below give T cell receptor beta chains drawn from one sample of a study of T cell changes during pregnancy in multiple sclerosis. TCRdb keeps only in-frame clones here, not all; method: immunoSEQ multiplex PCR. The sample lists around 96,000 clones; approximately 94% were seen once. The specimen was peripheral blood, collected in the third trimester of pregnancy. The receptors here all came from a female donor with multiple sclerosis, enrolled in a pregnancy study. Both conserved end residues are part of each CDR3. D genes are given only for firm matches. Only part of the rows carry a size: once, few, many, or a class if the clone is expanded.

D gene: TRBD1
V gene: TRBV7-9
clone size: -
J gene: TRBJ2-1
CDR3 protein: CASSPGQGLSNEQFF
CDR3 DNA: TGTGCCAGCAGCCCGGGACAGGGCCTCTCCAATGAGCAGTTCTTC

D gene: -
V gene: TRBV27
clone size: -
J gene: TRBJ2-1
CDR3 protein: CASSSRGYRNEQFF
CDR3 DNA: TGTGCCAGCAGTAGTCGGGGGTATAGGAATGAGCAGTTCTTC

D gene: TRBD2
V gene: TRBV13
clone size: -
J gene: TRBJ2-3
CDR3 protein: CASSLVGGSSTDTQYF
CDR3 DNA: TGTGCCAGCAGCTTAGTGGGCGGGAGTAGCACAGATACGCAGTATTTT

D gene: -
V gene: TRBV7-9
clone size: -
J gene: TRBJ2-3
CDR3 protein: CASSPGGPVHTQYF
CDR3 DNA: TGTGCCAGCAGCCCCGGGGGGCCTGTGCATACGCAGTATTTT

D gene: TRBD1
V gene: TRBV6-1
clone size: -
J gene: TRBJ2-5
CDR3 protein: CASSRDRGDSETQYF
CDR3 DNA: TGTGCCAGCAGTCGGGACAGGGGAGACTCAGAGACCCAGTACTTC

D gene: -
V gene: TRBV11-3
clone size: few
J gene: TRBJ2-2
CDR3 protein: CASSLEAGNTGELFF
CDR3 DNA: TGTGCCAGCAGCTTAGAGGCAGGGAACACCGGGGAGCTGTTTTTT

D gene: TRBD2
V gene: TRBV4-3
clone size: -
J gene: TRBJ2-7
CDR3 protein: CASSPWTSGSPYEQYF
CDR3 DNA: TGCGCCAGCAGCCCCTGGACTAGCGGGAGCCCCTACGAGCAGTACTTC

D gene: TRBD1
V gene: TRBV27
clone size: once
J gene: TRBJ1-1
CDR3 protein: CASSWDRGTEAFF
CDR3 DNA: TGTGCCAGCAGCTGGGACAGGGGGACTGAAGCTTTCTTT

D gene: TRBD2
V gene: TRBV11-2
clone size: -
J gene: TRBJ2-7
CDR3 protein: CASSSTSGRAGQYF
CDR3 DNA: TGTGCCAGCAGCTCGACTAGCGGGAGGGCGGGACAGTACTTC

D gene: TRBD2
V gene: TRBV29-1
clone size: -
J gene: TRBJ2-1
CDR3 protein: CSVVAGGNNEQFF
CDR3 DNA: TGCAGCGTGGTGGCGGGAGGTAACAATGAGCAGTTCTTC

D gene: -
V gene: TRBV7-9
clone size: -
J gene: TRBJ1-2
CDR3 protein: CASSAPVGRKPVYGYTF
CDR3 DNA: TGTGCCAGCAGCGCCCCGGTGGGGAGGAAACCCGTCTATGGCTACACCTTC

D gene: -
V gene: TRBV21-1
clone size: -
J gene: TRBJ2-7
CDR3 protein: CASSKEDRGNEQYF
CDR3 DNA: TGTGCCAGCAGCAAAGAAGACAGGGGAAACGAGCAGTACTTC

D gene: -
V gene: TRBV21-1
clone size: -
J gene: TRBJ1-1
CDR3 protein: CASSKAQRHVNTEAFF
CDR3 DNA: TGTGCCAGCAGCAAAGCGCAAAGACACGTGAACACTGAAGCTTTCTTT

D gene: TRBD2
V gene: TRBV6-1
clone size: -
J gene: TRBJ2-3
CDR3 protein: CASSSGRATDTQYF
CDR3 DNA: TGTGCCAGCAGTAGCGGGAGGGCCACAGATACGCAGTATTTT

D gene: -
V gene: TRBV11-3
clone size: -
J gene: TRBJ2-3
CDR3 protein: CASSSSAYTDTQYF
CDR3 DNA: TGTGCCAGCAGCTCGAGCGCTTACACAGATACGCAGTATTTT

D gene: TRBD1
V gene: TRBV7-7
clone size: -
J gene: TRBJ2-7
CDR3 protein: CASSLAPDRGYEQYF
CDR3 DNA: TGTGCTAGCAGCTTAGCGCCGGACAGGGGGTACGAGCAGTACTTC

D gene: TRBD2
V gene: TRBV9
clone size: -
J gene: TRBJ2-2
CDR3 protein: CASNPGLAGVRNTGELFF
CDR3 DNA: TGTGCCAGCAACCCGGGACTAGCGGGAGTTCGGAACACCGGGGAGCTGTTTTTT

D gene: TRBD1
V gene: TRBV6-1
clone size: -
J gene: TRBJ1-6
CDR3 protein: CASRETGRHSPLHF
CDR3 DNA: TGTGCCAGCAGGGAGACAGGGAGGCATTCACCCCTCCACTTT

D gene: TRBD2
V gene: TRBV5-1
clone size: once
J gene: TRBJ2-1
CDR3 protein: CASSLVALADEQFF
CDR3 DNA: TGCGCCAGCAGCTTGGTGGCCCTAGCGGATGAGCAGTTCTTC

D gene: TRBD2
V gene: TRBV9
clone size: -
J gene: TRBJ2-7
CDR3 protein: CASSPRAGAPYEQYF
CDR3 DNA: TGTGCCAGCAGCCCCAGGGCGGGAGCCCCCTACGAGCAGTACTTC

D gene: TRBD1
V gene: TRBV29-1
clone size: -
J gene: TRBJ1-1
CDR3 protein: CSGTGQIRNTEAFF
CDR3 DNA: TGCAGCGGCACGGGACAGATACGGAACACTGAAGCTTTCTTT

D gene: TRBD1
V gene: TRBV9
clone size: -
J gene: TRBJ2-7
CDR3 protein: CASSVGAGGSYEQYF
CDR3 DNA: TGTGCCAGCAGCGTGGGGGCAGGGGGATCCTACGAGCAGTACTTC

D gene: TRBD1
V gene: TRBV6-4
clone size: -
J gene: TRBJ1-2
CDR3 protein: CASSDSSYERQPTNRGRPGGYTF
CDR3 DNA: TGTGCCAGCAGTGACTCTTCCTACGAACGACAACCTACGAACAGGGGGCGCCCCGGTGGCTACACCTTC

D gene: -
V gene: TRBV18
clone size: -
J gene: TRBJ1-1
CDR3 protein: CASSPRTQEGRDTEAFF
CDR3 DNA: TGTGCCAGCTCACCTCGGACGCAGGAAGGGAGAGACACTGAAGCTTTCTTT

D gene: TRBD2
V gene: TRBV7-9
clone size: -
J gene: TRBJ2-7
CDR3 protein: CASSAGAGGPRSYEQYF
CDR3 DNA: TGTGCCAGCAGCGCCGGGGCGGGAGGGCCCCGATCCTACGAGCAGTACTTC

D gene: TRBD1
V gene: TRBV28
clone size: -
J gene: TRBJ2-2
CDR3 protein: CASSLTGQGLALHTGELFF
CDR3 DNA: TGTGCCAGCAGTTTGACGGGACAGGGCTTAGCCCTCCACACCGGGGAGCTGTTTTTT

D gene: -
V gene: TRBV29-1
clone size: -
J gene: TRBJ1-2
CDR3 protein: CSVDSDGYTF
CDR3 DNA: TGCAGCGTTGACAGCGATGGCTACACCTTC

D gene: TRBD1
V gene: TRBV27
clone size: -
J gene: TRBJ1-2
CDR3 protein: CASSRDRDYGYTF
CDR3 DNA: TGTGCCAGCAGTCGGGACAGGGACTATGGCTACACCTTC

D gene: TRBD1
V gene: TRBV30
clone size: -
J gene: TRBJ1-1
CDR3 protein: CAWLKQGLGRNTEAFF
CDR3 DNA: TGTGCCTGGCTCAAACAGGGGTTGGGCCGCAACACTGAAGCTTTCTTT

D gene: TRBD2
V gene: TRBV5-1
clone size: -
J gene: TRBJ2-1
CDR3 protein: CASSFLAGSYNEQFF
CDR3 DNA: TGCGCCAGCAGCTTCCTAGCGGGGTCATACAATGAGCAGTTCTTC

D gene: -
V gene: TRBV27
clone size: -
J gene: TRBJ2-7
CDR3 protein: CASSLGGSYEQYF
CDR3 DNA: TGTGCCAGCTCCTTAGGAGGGTCCTACGAGCAGTACTTC

D gene: -
V gene: TRBV5-1
clone size: -
J gene: TRBJ2-2
CDR3 protein: CASSFTGFANTGELFF
CDR3 DNA: TGCGCCAGCAGCTTTACAGGGTTCGCGAACACCGGGGAGCTGTTTTTT

D gene: -
V gene: TRBV20-1
clone size: -
J gene: TRBJ2-1
CDR3 protein: CSASNNEQFF
CDR3 DNA: TGCAGTGCTAGTAATAATGAGCAGTTCTTC

D gene: TRBD1
V gene: TRBV30
clone size: -
J gene: TRBJ1-1
CDR3 protein: CAWSVLRGVEDTEAFF
CDR3 DNA: TGTGCCTGGAGTGTACTCAGGGGGGTGGAGGACACTGAAGCTTTCTTT

D gene: TRBD2
V gene: TRBV10-2
clone size: -
J gene: TRBJ2-7
CDR3 protein: CASTGGRISYEQYF
CDR3 DNA: TGCGCCAGCACCGGCGGGAGGATTTCCTACGAGCAGTACTTC

D gene: TRBD1
V gene: TRBV9
clone size: -
J gene: TRBJ2-3
CDR3 protein: CASSVGSLSGQGANRGTDTQYF
CDR3 DNA: TGTGCCAGCAGCGTGGGTTCGCTTTCGGGACAGGGGGCCAACAGAGGAACAGATACGCAGTATTTT

D gene: -
V gene: TRBV7-9
clone size: -
J gene: TRBJ2-3
CDR3 protein: CASSRDSNTDTQYF
CDR3 DNA: TGTGCCAGCAGCCGGGACTCGAACACAGATACGCAGTATTTT

D gene: -
V gene: TRBV6-1
clone size: -
J gene: TRBJ2-7
CDR3 protein: CASSVYRGGISSYEQYF
CDR3 DNA: TGTGCCAGCAGTGTTTACAGGGGAGGCATTAGCTCCTACGAGCAGTACTTC

D gene: -
V gene: TRBV27
clone size: -
J gene: TRBJ1-5
CDR3 protein: CASSHAGAGQPQHF
CDR3 DNA: TGTGCCAGCAGCCATGCGGGGGCTGGTCAGCCCCAGCATTTT

D gene: -
V gene: TRBV7-2
clone size: -
J gene: TRBJ2-7
CDR3 protein: CASSLGWGTPSYEQYF
CDR3 DNA: TGTGCCAGCAGCTTAGGGTGGGGGACACCATCCTACGAGCAGTACTTC

D gene: TRBD2
V gene: TRBV4-3
clone size: few
J gene: TRBJ2-7
CDR3 protein: CASSQGRVYEQYF
CDR3 DNA: TGCGCCAGCAGCCAGGGGAGGGTTTACGAGCAGTACTTC

D gene: TRBD1
V gene: TRBV27
clone size: -
J gene: TRBJ2-7
CDR3 protein: CASSWDRGSEQYF
CDR3 DNA: TGTGCCAGCAGCTGGGACAGGGGAAGCGAGCAGTACTTC